This T cell receptor beta chain was profiled in a study of cytomegalovirus exposure and HLA in healthy donors (dated by TCRdb to about 2017). At the level of the whole study: The 500 to 700 repertoires of the first cohort and the 120 validation repertoires were produced on the same platform, according to a later analysis. The study aimed to test whether signatures of past pathogen exposure could be identified by cataloging public T cell receptors. Besides the first cohort of 666 subjects, a separate validation cohort made up of 120 different subjects was used. To predict cytomegalovirus infection status, the study combined high-throughput TCR immunosequencing, statistical association of individual TCRs with disease status, and machine learning.

Libraries were constructed by the immunoSEQ multiplex PCR assay. From the authors' description of their analysis: A statistical classification framework was developed to diagnose cytomegalovirus status using the catalog of TCR beta chain sequences. In TCRdb, the immuneACCESS table is reduced to in-frame sequences with V and J assigned. These tables do not hold every clone; where another copy was compared, an unresolved V gene accounts for under half, and the others remain unexplained. V and J calls plus clone size are reproduced from that table; the DNA served to infer D and trimming. Recorded for this sample are around 190,000 clones; about 81% of them occurred a single time. The ten largest make up 1% to 1.5% of the sample. The junction carries 11 bases between V and J, which are trimmed by 1 base and 8 bases respectively. Including the terminal cysteine and phenylalanine, the CDR3 comprises 13 residues. Only the CDR3 region is kept as DNA, spanning 39 bases read in frame from base 1. As encoded in the germline V gene, CDR1 is SGHVS while CDR2 is FQNEAQ.

This clone was seen only a few times. No cognate antigen has been identified for it. No base qualities exist here, and no much larger clone lies one base off it. The donors belonged to the validation cohort of over a hundred subjects, which was separate from the approximately 660-subject first cohort. What the research found in general, with its limitations: Across donors, most TCR sequences were observed very rarely, whereas some public TCRs were present in many individuals. Three of the identified cytomegalovirus-associated TCR beta chains were confirmed in vitro to be specific for cytomegalovirus antigens. The classifier was reported to diagnose cytomegalovirus status with high specificity and sensitivity in both the original cohort and the validation cohort. In the study, around 160 TCR beta chains were listed as associated with cytomegalovirus. The validation cohort had no HLA typing available for a later analysis, so co-occurrence within that cohort was assessed over all 110 or so repertoires. The authors suggested that the approach could potentially be generalized to other disease states and immunological phenotypes. Of the cluster scores, roughly 95% were above 0 in a later analysis, which found that TCRs clustered in the first cohort also tended to co-occur in the 110 or so validation repertoires.

The receptor chain draws on TRBV7-8 and TRBJ1-2; a weak D assignment points to TRBD1 (6 bases agree). Sequencing input: PBMCs. The source is a woman in her thirties in good health and CMV-seronegative. The DNA sequence follows: TGTGCCAGCAGCTTAGGCGAACAGGGAGGCTACACCTTC. It specifies CASSLGEQGGYTF.